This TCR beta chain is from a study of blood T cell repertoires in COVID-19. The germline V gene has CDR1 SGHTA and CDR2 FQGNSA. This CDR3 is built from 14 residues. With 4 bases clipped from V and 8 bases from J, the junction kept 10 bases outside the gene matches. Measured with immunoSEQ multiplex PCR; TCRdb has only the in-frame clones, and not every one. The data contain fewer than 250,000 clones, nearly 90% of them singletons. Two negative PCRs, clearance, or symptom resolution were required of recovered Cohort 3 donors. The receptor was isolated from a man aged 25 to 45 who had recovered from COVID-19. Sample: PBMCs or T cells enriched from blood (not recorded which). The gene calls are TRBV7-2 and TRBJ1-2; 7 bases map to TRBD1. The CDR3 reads CASSSATTGYGYTF. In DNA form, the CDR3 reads TGTGCCAGCAGCTCCGCTACGACAGGGTACGGCTACACCTTC.